What follows is one T cell receptor beta chain and its context. Its antigen is not known. This PCR relied on a set of 60 Vbeta primers and 13 Jbeta primers. Only in-frame clones appear in the TCRdb table, and some are missing; sequencing was by immunoSEQ multiplex PCR. The sample contains roughly 110,000 clones, about 76% of which appear only once. This sample was taken from a study of cytomegalovirus exposure and HLA in healthy donors. Study-wide results and limits: What a later analysis reportedly showed was that an Asian-associated ancestry cluster had fewer N-insertions than the 666-donor mean.

The CDR3 runs 14 residues. The germline V gene has CDR1 LNHDA and CDR2 SQIVND (reference sequence). Trimming removed 7 bases at V and 3 bases at J, with 16 bases between. The receptor was isolated from a middle-aged woman in good health and CMV-seropositive. Sequences were obtained from PBMCs. The chain couples TRBV19 to TRBJ2-7; a weak D match, TRBD1 (6 bases). The CDR3 DNA sequence: TGTGCCAGTATTGACCCCGGACAGAGCTACGAGCAGTACTTC. The encoded protein is CASIDPGQSYEQYF.